A selection of T cell receptor beta chains follows, all from one sample in a study of T cell repertoires in ileal Crohn's disease. Produced via immunoSEQ multiplex PCR; TCRdb's table is partial and in-frame only. The sample contains thousands of clones, over 60% of which appear only once. Sequenced sample: ileal tissue. The origin of the receptors is an adult with Crohn's disease. Each CDR3 is given with its conserved first and last residue. D genes are given only for firm matches. Clone size is stated in some rows and not others, as once, few, many or a class when expanded.

TRBJ1-5,few,TRBD1,TRBV16,TGTGCCAGCAGCCAATTGGATGAGGGGACAGGCAATCAGCCCCAGCATTTT,CASSQLDEGTGNQPQHF
TRBJ1-2,-,-,TRBV9,TGTGCCAGCAGCTCCCAGGGAGGTGGCTACACCTTC,CASSSQGGGYTF
TRBJ2-2,-,-,TRBV7-9,TGTGCCAGCAATAGGGGGGACACCGGGGAGCTGTTTTTT,CASNRGDTGELFF
TRBJ1-5,-,-,TRBV14,TGTGCCAGCTCCCGGGATAGCAATCAGCCCCAGCATTTT,CASSRDSNQPQHF
TRBJ2-2,-,-,TRBV5-1,TGCGCCAGCAGCTTGGCGGGACAGAACACCGGGGAGCTGTTTTTT,CASSLAGQNTGELFF
TRBJ2-3,medium-sized,TRBD2,TRBV10-1,TGCGCCAGCAGAGGACTAGCAGTCACAGATACGCAGTATTTT,CASRGLAVTDTQYF
TRBJ2-1,once,TRBD2,TRBV7-8,TGTGCCAGCAGCTGTAGAGGTAGCGGGGGGATCTACAATGAGCAGTTCTTC,CASSCRGSGGIYNEQFF
TRBJ2-2,-,TRBD1,TRBV11-2,TGTGCCAGCAGCCTTCCTATTACAGGGGGCCCTAGCACCGGGGAGCTGTTTTTT,CASSLPITGGPSTGELFF
TRBJ1-1,-,-,TRBV6-1,TGTGCCAGCCTCATGAACACTGAAGCTTTCTTT,CASLMNTEAFF
TRBJ1-6,-,-,TRBV7-3,TGTGCCAGCAGCTCAACAGGGCCTAATTCACCCCTCCACTTT,CASSSTGPNSPLHF
TRBJ1-3,-,-,TRBV30,TGTGCCTGGAGTTCCAACTCTGGAAACACCATATATTTT,CAWSSNSGNTIYF
TRBJ2-7,-,-,TRBV5-3,TGTGCCAGAAGCTTCCATACAGGGCTTTTCTCCTACGAGCAGTACTTC,CARSFHTGLFSYEQYF
TRBJ2-1,large,-,TRBV4-2,TGTGCCAGCAGCCAAGAGGGACGAGTCGTAGATGAGCAGTTCTTC,CASSQEGRVVDEQFF
TRBJ1-6,-,-,TRBV19,TGTGCCAGTGGGGATCGAGGCTCCTATAATTCACCCCTCCACTTT,CASGDRGSYNSPLHF
TRBJ2-6,once,TRBD2,TRBV15,TGTGCCACCAGCAAAGGACTAGCGGGGGGTTCTGGGGCCAACGTCCTGACTTTC,CATSKGLAGGSGANVLTF
TRBJ1-1,-,TRBD1,TRBV4-1,TGCGTCAGCAGCCTTGTCTCCGGACAGGATGAAGCTTTCTTT,CVSSLVSGQDEAFF
TRBJ2-7,-,-,TRBV7-8,TGTGCCAGCAGCTTAGGATCAGGACTTCTCCCTACCGGCGAGCAGTACTTC,CASSLGSGLLPTGEQYF